The text below deals with one T cell receptor (beta chain). Time point denoted: after neoadjuvant nivolumab, at surgical resection. The sample is drawn from a study of neoadjuvant anti-PD-1 for oral cavity cancer. Study information: Patients without progression got a fourth dose around day 43.

Method: immunoSEQ multiplex PCR; TCRdb's copy keeps in-frame clones and lacks some. This table has approximately 42,000 clones, 77% appearing once. The sample here was PBMCs, taken after nivolumab (anti-PD-1) treatment. The sequence was collected from a person between 40 and 85 years old with oral cavity squamous cell carcinoma.

CDR3 residues: CASSGTGRYGYTF. The CDR3 region has the DNA TGCGCCAGCAGTGGGACAGGGCGCTATGGCTACACCTTC. This sequence joins TRBV10-2 and TRBJ1-2; 8 positions match TRBD1. Germline V gene sequence: CDR1 WSHSY, CDR2 SAAADI. Germline trimming cut 4 bases from V and 4 bases from J; bases unmatched to any gene: 2. This CDR3 contains 13 residues.